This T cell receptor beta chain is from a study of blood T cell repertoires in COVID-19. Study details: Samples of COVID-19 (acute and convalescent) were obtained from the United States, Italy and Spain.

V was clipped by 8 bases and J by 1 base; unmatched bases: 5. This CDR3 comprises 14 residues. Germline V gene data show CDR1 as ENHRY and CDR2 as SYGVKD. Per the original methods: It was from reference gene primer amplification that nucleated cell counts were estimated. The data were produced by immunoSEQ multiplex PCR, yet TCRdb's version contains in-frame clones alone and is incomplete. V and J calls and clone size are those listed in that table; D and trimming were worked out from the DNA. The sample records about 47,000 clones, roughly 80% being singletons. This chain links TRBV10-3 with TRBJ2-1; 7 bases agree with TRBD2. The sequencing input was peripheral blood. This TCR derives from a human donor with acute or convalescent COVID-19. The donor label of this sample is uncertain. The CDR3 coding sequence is TGTGCCATCGGTGGCGGGGGATCCTACAATGAGCAGTTCTTC. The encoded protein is CAIGGGGSYNEQFF.